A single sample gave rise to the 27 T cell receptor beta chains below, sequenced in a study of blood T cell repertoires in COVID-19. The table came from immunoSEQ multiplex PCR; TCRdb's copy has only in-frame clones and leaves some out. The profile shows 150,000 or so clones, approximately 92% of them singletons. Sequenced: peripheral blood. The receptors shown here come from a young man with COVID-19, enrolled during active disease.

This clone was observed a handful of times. Here the CDR3 DNA reads TGTGCCAGCAGTTTCCCCCATAGCGGGAGCTCCTACAATGAGCAGTTCTTC. It codes for CASSFPHSGSSYNEQFF. The chain uses TRBV28 and TRBJ2-1; 9 nucleotides line up with TRBD2. Unmatched junction bases numbered 6, after V lost 3 bases and J lost 0 bases. The germline V gene has CDR1 MDHEN and CDR2 SYDVKM. The CDR3 runs 17 residues.

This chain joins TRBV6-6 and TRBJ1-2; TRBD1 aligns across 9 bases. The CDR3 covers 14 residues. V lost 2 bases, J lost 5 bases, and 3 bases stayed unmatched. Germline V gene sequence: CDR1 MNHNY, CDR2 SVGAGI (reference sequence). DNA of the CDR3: TGTGCCAGCAGTTACAAGGGACAGGGTTATGGCTACACCTTC. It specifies CASSYKGQGYGYTF.

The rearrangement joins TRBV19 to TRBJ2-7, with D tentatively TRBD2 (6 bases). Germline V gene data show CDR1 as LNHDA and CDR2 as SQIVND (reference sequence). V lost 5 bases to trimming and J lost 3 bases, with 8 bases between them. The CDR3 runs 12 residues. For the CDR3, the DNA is TGTGCCAGTAGTGGAGGGTACTACGAGCAGTACTTC. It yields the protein CASSGGYYEQYF.

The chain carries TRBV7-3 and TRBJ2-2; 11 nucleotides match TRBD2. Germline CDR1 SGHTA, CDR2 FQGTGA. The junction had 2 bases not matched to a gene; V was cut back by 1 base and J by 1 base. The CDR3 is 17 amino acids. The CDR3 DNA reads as TGTGCCAGCAGCTTAAATAGCGGGAGGGGGAACACCGGGGAGCTGTTTTTT. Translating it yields CASSLNSGRGNTGELFF.

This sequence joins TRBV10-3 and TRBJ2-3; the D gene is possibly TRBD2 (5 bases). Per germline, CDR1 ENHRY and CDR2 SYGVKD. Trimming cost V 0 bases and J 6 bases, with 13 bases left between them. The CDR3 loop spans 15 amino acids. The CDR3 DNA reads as TGTGCCATCAGTGAGTCACGGGGTGAGCATGATACGCAGTATTTT. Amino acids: CAISESRGEHDTQYF.

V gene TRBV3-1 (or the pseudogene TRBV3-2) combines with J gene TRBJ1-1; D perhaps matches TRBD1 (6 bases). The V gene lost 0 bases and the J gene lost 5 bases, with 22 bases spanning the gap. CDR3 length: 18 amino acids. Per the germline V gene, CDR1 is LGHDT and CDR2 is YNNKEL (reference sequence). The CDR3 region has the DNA TGTGCCAGCAGCCAAGATCAGAAAGGGGGGGGGATTGGGACTGAAGCTTTCTTT. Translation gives CASSQDQKGGGIGTEAFF.

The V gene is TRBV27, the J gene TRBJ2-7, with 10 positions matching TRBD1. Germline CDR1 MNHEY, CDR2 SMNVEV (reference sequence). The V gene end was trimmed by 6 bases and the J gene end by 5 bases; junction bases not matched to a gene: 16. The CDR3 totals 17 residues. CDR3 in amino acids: CASRVEGTGTGAHEQYF. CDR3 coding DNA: TGTGCCAGCAGGGTCGAGGGGACCGGGACAGGGGCGCACGAGCAGTACTTC.

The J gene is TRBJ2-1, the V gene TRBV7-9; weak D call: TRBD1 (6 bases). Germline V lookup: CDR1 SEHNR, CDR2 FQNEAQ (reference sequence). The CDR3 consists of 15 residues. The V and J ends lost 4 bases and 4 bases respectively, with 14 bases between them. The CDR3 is CASSSRQALYNEQFF. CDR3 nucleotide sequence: TGTGCCAGCAGCTCACGACAGGCCCTATACAATGAGCAGTTCTTC.

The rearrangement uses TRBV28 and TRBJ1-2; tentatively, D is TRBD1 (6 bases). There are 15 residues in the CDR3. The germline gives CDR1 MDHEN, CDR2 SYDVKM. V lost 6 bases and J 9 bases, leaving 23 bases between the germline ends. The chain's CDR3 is CASSQGQFTIWSYTF. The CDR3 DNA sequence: TGTGCCAGCAGCCAAGGACAGTTTACTATATGGAGCTACACCTTC.

CDR3 DNA sequence: TGTGCCAGCAGCCAAGGCGGCCAGACCTATGGCTACACCTTC. Translated, it gives CASSQGGQTYGYTF. This chain links TRBV3-1 (or the pseudogene TRBV3-2) with TRBJ1-2; D unclear. CDR1 and CDR2 (germline): LGHDT, YNNKEL (reference sequence). V was trimmed by 1 base and J by 4 bases, leaving 10 bases between them. The CDR3 runs to 14 residues.

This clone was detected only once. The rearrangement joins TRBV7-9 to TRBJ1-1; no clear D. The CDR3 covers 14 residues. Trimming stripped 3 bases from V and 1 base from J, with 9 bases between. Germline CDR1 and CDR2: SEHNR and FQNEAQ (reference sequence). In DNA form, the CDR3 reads TGTGCCAGCAGCTTTTCCCCAGAGAACACTGAAGCTTTCTTT. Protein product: CASSFSPENTEAFF.

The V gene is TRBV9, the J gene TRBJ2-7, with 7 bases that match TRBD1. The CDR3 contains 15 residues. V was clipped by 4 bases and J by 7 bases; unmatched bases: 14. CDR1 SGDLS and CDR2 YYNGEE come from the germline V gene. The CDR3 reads CASSSQSGTVIEQYF. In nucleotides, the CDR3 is TGTGCCAGCAGCTCGCAATCCGGGACAGTCATTGAGCAGTACTTC.

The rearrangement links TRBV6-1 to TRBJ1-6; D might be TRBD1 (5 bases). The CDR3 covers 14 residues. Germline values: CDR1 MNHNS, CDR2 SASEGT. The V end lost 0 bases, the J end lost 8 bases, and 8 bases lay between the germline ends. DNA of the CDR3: TGTGCCAGCAGTGAAGCGGCAGGGTATTCACCCCTCCACTTT. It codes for CASSEAAGYSPLHF.

The CDR3: CASSNRQTNQPQHF. CDR3 nucleotide sequence: TGTGCCAGTAGTAATCGACAGACCAATCAGCCCCAGCATTTT. The J gene is TRBJ1-5, the V gene TRBV19, with a weak D call TRBD1 (5 bases). Germline V gene data show CDR1 as LNHDA and CDR2 as SQIVND (reference sequence). Trimming stripped 4 bases from V and 3 bases from J, with 10 bases between. This CDR3 spans 14 amino acids.

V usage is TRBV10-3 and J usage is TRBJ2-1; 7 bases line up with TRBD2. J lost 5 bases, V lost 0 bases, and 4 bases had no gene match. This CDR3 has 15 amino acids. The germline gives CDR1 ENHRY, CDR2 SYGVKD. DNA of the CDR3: TGTGCCATCAGTGAGTCGGGAGGGAGGGACAATGAGCAGTTCTTC. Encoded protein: CAISESGGRDNEQFF.

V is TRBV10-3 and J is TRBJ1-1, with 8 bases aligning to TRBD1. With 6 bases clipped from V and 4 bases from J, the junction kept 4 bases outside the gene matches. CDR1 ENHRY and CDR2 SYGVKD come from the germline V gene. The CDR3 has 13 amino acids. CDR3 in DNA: TGTGCCATCAGCACGACAGGGGCCACTGAAGCTTTCTTT. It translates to CAISTTGATEAFF.

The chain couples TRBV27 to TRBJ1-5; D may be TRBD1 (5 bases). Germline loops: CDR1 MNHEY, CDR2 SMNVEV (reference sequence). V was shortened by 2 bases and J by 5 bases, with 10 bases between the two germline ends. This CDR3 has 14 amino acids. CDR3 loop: CASSLRGPDQPQHF. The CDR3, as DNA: TGTGCCAGCAGTTTAAGGGGTCCCGATCAGCCCCAGCATTTT.

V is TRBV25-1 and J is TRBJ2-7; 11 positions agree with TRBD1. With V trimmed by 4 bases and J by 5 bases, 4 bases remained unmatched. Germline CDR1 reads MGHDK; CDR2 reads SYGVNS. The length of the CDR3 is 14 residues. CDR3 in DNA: TGTGCCAGCAGTGGGTGGACAGGGGGCCACGAGCAGTACTTC. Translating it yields CASSGWTGGHEQYF.

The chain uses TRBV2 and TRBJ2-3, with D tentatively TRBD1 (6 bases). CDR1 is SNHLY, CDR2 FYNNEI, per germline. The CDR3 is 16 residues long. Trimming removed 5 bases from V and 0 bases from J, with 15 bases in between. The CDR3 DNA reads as TGTGCCAGCAGTCCCCAGGGGCTCCCTAGCACAGATACGCAGTATTTT. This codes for CASSPQGLPSTDTQYF.

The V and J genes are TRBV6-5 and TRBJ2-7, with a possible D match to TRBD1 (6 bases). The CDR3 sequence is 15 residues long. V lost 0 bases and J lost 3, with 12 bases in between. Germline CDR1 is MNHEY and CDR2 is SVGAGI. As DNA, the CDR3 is TGTGCCAGCAGTTACTCGGGGACACGCATCTACGAGCAGTACTTC. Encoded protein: CASSYSGTRIYEQYF.

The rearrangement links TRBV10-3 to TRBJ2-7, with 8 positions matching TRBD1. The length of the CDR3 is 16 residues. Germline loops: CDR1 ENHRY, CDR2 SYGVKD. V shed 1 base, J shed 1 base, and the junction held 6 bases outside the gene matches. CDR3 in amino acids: CAISELAGTGSYEQYF. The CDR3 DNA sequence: TGTGCCATCAGTGAGTTGGCCGGGACAGGTTCCTACGAGCAGTACTTC.

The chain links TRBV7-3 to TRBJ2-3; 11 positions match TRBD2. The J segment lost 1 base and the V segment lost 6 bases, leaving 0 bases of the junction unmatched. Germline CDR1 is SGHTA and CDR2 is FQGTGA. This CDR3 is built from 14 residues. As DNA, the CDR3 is TGTGCCAGCAGACTAGCGGGGGGCACAGATACGCAGTATTTT. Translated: CASRLAGGTDTQYF. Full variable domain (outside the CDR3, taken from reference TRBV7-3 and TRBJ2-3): GAGVSQTPSNKVTEKGKYVELRCDPISGHTALYWYRQSLGQGPEFLIYFQGTGAADDSGLPNDRFFAVRPEGSVSTLKIQRTERGDSAVYLCASRLAGGTDTQYFGPGTRLTVL.

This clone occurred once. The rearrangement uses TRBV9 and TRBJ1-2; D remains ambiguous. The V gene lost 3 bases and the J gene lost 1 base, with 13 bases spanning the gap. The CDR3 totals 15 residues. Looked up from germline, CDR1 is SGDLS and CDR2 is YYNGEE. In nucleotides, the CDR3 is TGTGCCAGCAGCGCAACACTAGACCTTAACTATGGCTACACCTTC. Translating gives CASSATLDLNYGYTF.

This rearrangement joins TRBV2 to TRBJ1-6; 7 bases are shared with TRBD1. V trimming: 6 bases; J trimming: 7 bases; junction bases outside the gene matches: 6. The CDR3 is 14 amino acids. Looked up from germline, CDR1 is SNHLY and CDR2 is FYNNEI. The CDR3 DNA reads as TGTGCCAGCAGCCTGGACAGGACCAATTCACCCCTCCACTTT. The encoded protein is CASSLDRTNSPLHF.

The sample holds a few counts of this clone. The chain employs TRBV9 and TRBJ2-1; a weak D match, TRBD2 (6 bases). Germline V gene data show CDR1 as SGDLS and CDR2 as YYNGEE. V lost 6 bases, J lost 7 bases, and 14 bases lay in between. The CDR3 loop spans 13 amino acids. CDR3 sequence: CASTPGLVNEQFF. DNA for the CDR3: TGTGCCAGCACCCCGGGACTCGTAAATGAGCAGTTCTTC.

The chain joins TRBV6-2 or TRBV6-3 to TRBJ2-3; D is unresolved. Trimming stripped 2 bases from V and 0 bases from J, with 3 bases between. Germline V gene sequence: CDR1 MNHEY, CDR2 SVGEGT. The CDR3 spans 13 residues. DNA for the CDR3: TGTGCCAGCAGTTACACTAGCACAGATACGCAGTATTTT. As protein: CASSYTSTDTQYF.

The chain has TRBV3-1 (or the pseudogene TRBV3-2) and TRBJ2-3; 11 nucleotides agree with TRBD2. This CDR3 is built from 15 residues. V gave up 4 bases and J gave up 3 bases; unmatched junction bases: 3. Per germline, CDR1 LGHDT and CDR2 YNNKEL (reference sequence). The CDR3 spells CASSLLAGDTDTQYF. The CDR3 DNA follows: TGTGCCAGCAGCCTACTAGCGGGAGATACAGATACGCAGTATTTT.